Shown below are 19 T cell receptor beta chains from a single sample sequenced in a study of blood T cell repertoires in COVID-19. Here immunoSEQ multiplex PCR was the method, and the copy in TCRdb shows in-frame clones only, minus some. The top ten hold under 25% of the sample, which has over 15,000 clones, approximately 85% seen once. Sequenced material: peripheral blood. These receptors originate from a man older than 75 with active COVID-19.

This chain links TRBV6-2 or TRBV6-3 with TRBJ2-1; TRBD2 aligns across 9 bases. The V gene's germline CDR1 is MNHEY and CDR2 SVGEGT. The CDR3 runs to 16 residues. V shed 3 bases and J 3 bases; nucleotides not matched to a gene: 6. In DNA, the CDR3 is TGTGCCAGCAGTTATGGCGGGAGGGTTTACTACAATGAGCAGTTCTTC. It yields the protein CASSYGGRVYYNEQFF.

The chain uses TRBV5-1 and TRBJ1-2; possibly TRBD1 for D (5 bases). The V and J ends lost 4 bases and 7 bases respectively, with 14 bases between them. The CDR3 is 13 amino acids. Germline CDR1 SGHRS, CDR2 YFSETQ. The CDR3 loop reads CASSPGGSSGYTF. For the CDR3, the DNA is TGCGCCAGCAGCCCGGGGGGGTCGAGTGGCTACACCTTC.

The chain uses TRBV12-5 and TRBJ2-1; 12 bases agree with TRBD2. The CDR3 has 16 amino acids. Germline lookup yields CDR1 LGHNT and CDR2 FRNRAP. V shed 1 base and J 8 bases; nucleotides not matched to a gene: 6. CDR3 bases: TGTGCTAGTGGTTTGGAAAGGACTAGCGGGATCTATGAGCAGTTCTTC. This translates into CASGLERTSGIYEQFF.

This clone came up a few times. V and J are TRBV7-9 and TRBJ2-5, with a possible D match to TRBD2 (5 bases). The germline CDR1 and CDR2 sequences are SEHNR and FQNEAQ (reference sequence). This CDR3 has 15 residues. Trimming removed 3 bases from V and 1 base from J, with 12 bases in between. CDR3 protein: CASSLDGSGQETQYF. Here the CDR3 DNA reads TGTGCCAGCAGCTTGGACGGCAGCGGCCAAGAGACCCAGTACTTC.

The V and J genes are TRBV10-2 and TRBJ2-1, with a possible D match to TRBD2 (6 bases). The ends were cut back, 0 bases at V and 15 bases at J, with 18 bases in the middle. CDR3 length: 14 amino acids. Germline lookup yields CDR1 WSHSY and CDR2 SAAADI. CDR3 sequence (DNA): TGCGCCAGCAGTGAGTCACGCGGGGACCTGAAGCGGTTCTTC. This encodes CASSESRGDLKRFF.

The J gene is TRBJ1-4, the V gene TRBV6-5; TRBD1 is a possible D gene (6 bases). Trimming removed 0 bases from V and 2 bases from J, with 10 bases in between. This CDR3 comprises 16 residues. The germline gives CDR1 MNHEY, CDR2 SVGAGI. This chain's CDR3 is CASSYSPTGTNEKLFF. CDR3 DNA: TGTGCCAGCAGTTACTCACCCACAGGGACTAATGAAAAACTGTTTTTT.

This clone appeared once. The chain combines TRBV5-1 with TRBJ2-1, with 13 bases identical to TRBD2. CDR3 length: 15 amino acids. The trim removed 6 bases at V and 8 bases at J, leaving 8 bases unmatched. CDR1 is SGHRS and CDR2 is YFSETQ in the germline V gene. The CDR3: CASKLAGGPGDEQFF. The CDR3 nucleotides read TGCGCCAGCAAACTAGCGGGAGGGCCCGGGGATGAGCAGTTCTTC.

The CDR3 region has the DNA TGTGCCAGTAGTACCAGCGGGAGTTCCTACGAGCAGTACTTC. Translated: CASSTSGSSYEQYF. The chain uses TRBV19 and TRBJ2-7; 8 bases are shared with TRBD2. Unmatched junction bases numbered 3, after V lost 4 bases and J lost 1 base. CDR3 length: 14 amino acids. Looked up from germline, CDR1 is LNHDA and CDR2 is SQIVND (reference sequence).

The chain employs TRBV9 and TRBJ2-2; 7 bases map to TRBD2. With V trimmed by 0 bases and J by 2 bases, 4 bases remained unmatched. The CDR3 totals 16 residues. The germline CDR1 and CDR2 sequences are SGDLS and YYNGEE. The CDR3 DNA is TGTGCCAGCAGCGTAGGTTCTAGCGGCAACACCGGGGAGCTGTTTTTT. It translates to CASSVGSSGNTGELFF.

The chain employs TRBV10-3 and TRBJ1-6, with TRBD1 identical over 10 bases. V gave up 0 bases and J gave up 10 bases; unmatched junction bases: 6. CDR3 size: 16 residues. CDR1 is ENHRY and CDR2 is SYGVKD in the germline V gene. CDR3: CAISESMGQGNSPLHF. As DNA, the CDR3 is TGTGCCATCAGTGAGTCCATGGGACAGGGGAACTCACCCCTCCACTTT.

The chain is built from TRBV29-1 and TRBJ2-1, with 7 bases fitting TRBD2. The ends lost 4 bases at V and 7 bases at J; junction bases unmatched: 7. This CDR3 is built from 13 residues. The germline CDR1 and CDR2 sequences are SQVTM and ANQGSEA. CDR3 coding DNA: TGCAGCGTTGGGCTAGCGGTAGGAAATGAGCAGTTCTTC. Translation: CSVGLAVGNEQFF.

The gene calls are TRBV27 and TRBJ2-7; TRBD1 matches 10 bases. Germline CDR1 MNHEY, CDR2 SMNVEV (reference sequence). This CDR3 has 17 residues. V lost 4 bases and J lost 3; bases outside the gene matches: 12. Written as DNA, the CDR3 is TGTGCCAGCAGTTCCCTCCCTCCGGGACAGGGGCTCTACGAGCAGTACTTC. Amino acid sequence: CASSSLPPGQGLYEQYF.

The chain recombines TRBV24-1 with TRBJ2-7; D gene unclear. Between the trimmed V and J ends, which lost 3 bases and 3 bases, there was a span of 11 bases. The CDR3 totals 14 residues. Germline V gene data show CDR1 as KGHDR and CDR2 as SFDVKD. As DNA, the CDR3 is TGTGCCACCAGTGATGCGGCCAGAGACTACGAGCAGTACTTC. Residues: CATSDAARDYEQYF.

The chain is built from TRBV7-9 and TRBJ2-1, with a weak D call TRBD2 (6 bases). V dropped 5 bases and J dropped 1 base, with 24 bases sitting between them. The germline V gene encodes CDR1 SEHNR and CDR2 FQNEAQ (reference sequence). This CDR3 has 19 amino acids. Here the CDR3 reads CASSPRSFGRSGSYNEQFF. The CDR3 coding sequence is TGTGCCAGCAGCCCCCGGAGTTTCGGGAGATCGGGGTCCTACAATGAGCAGTTCTTC.

J is TRBJ1-4 and V is TRBV29-1; tentatively, D is TRBD1 (5 bases). Trimming shortened V by 3 bases and J by 7 bases, and 12 bases separated the two germline ends. The CDR3 runs to 13 residues. Per germline, CDR1 SQVTM and CDR2 ANQGSEA. In DNA, the CDR3 is TGCAGCGTTGATGCATCGGGGGGTGAAAAACTGTTTTTT. Protein sequence: CSVDASGGEKLFF.

The chain links TRBV18 to TRBJ2-3; no clear D gene. CDR1 and CDR2 (germline): KGHSH, LQKENI. The CDR3 length is 13 residues. V lost 3 bases, J lost 3 bases, and 7 bases lay in between. CDR3 region: CASSPSGTDTQYF. CDR3 DNA: TGTGCCAGCTCACCTTCGGGTACAGATACGCAGTATTTT.

The V gene is TRBV11-2, the J gene TRBJ2-7; 8 positions match TRBD1. CDR3 length: 15 residues. V lost 3 bases to trimming and J lost 2 bases; unmatched junction nucleotides: 6. Germline V CDR1 and CDR2: SGHAT, FQNNGV. The CDR3 spells CASSFGTGTTYEQYF. The CDR3 DNA reads TGTGCCAGCAGCTTCGGGACAGGAACCACCTACGAGCAGTACTTC. Full variable domain (outside the CDR3, taken from reference TRBV11-2 and TRBJ2-7): EAGVAQSPRYKIIEKRQSVAFWCNPISGHATLYWYQQILGQGPKLLIQFQNNGVVDDSQLPKDRFSAERLKGVDSTLKIQPAKLEDSAVYLCASSFGTGTTYEQYFGPGTRLTVT.

CDR3 in amino acids: CASSRLRLLFSEQYF. Written as DNA, the CDR3 is TGTGCCAGCAGTCGACTACGCCTACTCTTTTCCGAGCAGTACTTC. The chain combines TRBV28 with TRBJ2-7; a possible D gene is TRBD2 (5 bases). The ends were cut back, 5 bases at V and 6 bases at J, with 20 bases in the middle. This CDR3 is 15 amino acids long. CDR1 is MDHEN and CDR2 is SYDVKM in the germline V gene.

The sample holds one count of this clone. The chain joins TRBV7-2 to TRBJ2-1; 7 nucleotides agree with TRBD2. This CDR3 spans 15 amino acids. In germline, CDR1 is SGHTA, CDR2 FQGNSA. Losses at the gene ends were 3 bases for V and 8 bases for J; bases not matched to a gene: 10. The CDR3: CASSLTGGPFYEQFF. CDR3 nucleotide sequence: TGTGCCAGCAGCTTGACGGGAGGACCTTTCTATGAGCAGTTCTTC.